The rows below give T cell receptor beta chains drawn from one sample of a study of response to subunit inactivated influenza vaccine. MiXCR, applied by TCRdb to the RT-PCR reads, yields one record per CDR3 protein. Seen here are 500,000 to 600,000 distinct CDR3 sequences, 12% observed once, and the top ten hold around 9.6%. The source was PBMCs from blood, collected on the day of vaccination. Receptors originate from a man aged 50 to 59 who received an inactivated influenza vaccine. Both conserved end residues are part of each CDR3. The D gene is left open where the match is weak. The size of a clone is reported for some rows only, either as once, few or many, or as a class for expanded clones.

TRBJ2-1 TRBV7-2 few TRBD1 TGTGCCAGCAGCTTAAGGACAGGGGACCACAATGAGCAGTTCTTC CASSLRTGDHNEQFF
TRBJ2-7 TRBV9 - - TGTGCCAGCAGCGTAGCTACGTCTGCATCATCCTACGAGCAGTACTTC CASSVATSASSYEQYF
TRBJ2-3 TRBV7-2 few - TGTGCCAGCACCCTGACTAGGGCAACAGATACGCAGTATTTT CASTLTRATDTQYF
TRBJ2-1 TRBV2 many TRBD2 TGTGCCAGCAGTGAAGATATGGGGGTAGCGGGAGTTGTAGAGCAGTTCTTC CASSEDMGVAGVVEQFF
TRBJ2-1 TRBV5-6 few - TGTGCCAGCGGAAGAGGGACTGCCCACTACAATGAGCAGTTCTTC CASGRGTAHYNEQFF
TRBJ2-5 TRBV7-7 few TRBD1 TGTGCCAGCAGCACGGTTCCGGACAGGGAACTAGCTTTACAAGAGACCCAGTACTTC CASSTVPDRELALQETQYF
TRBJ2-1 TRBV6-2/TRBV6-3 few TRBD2 TGTGCCAGCAGTACCACTAGCGGGGGCGTCTACAATGAGCAGTTCTTC CASSTTSGGVYNEQFF
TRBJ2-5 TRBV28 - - TGTGCCAGCAGTCGAACAGGGTACGAGACCCAGTACTTC CASSRTGYETQYF
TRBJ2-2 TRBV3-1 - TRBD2 TGTGCCAGCAGCCCCGGCGGTTATCGAGCGGGGGACGGGGAGCTGTTTTTT CASSPGGYRAGDGELFF
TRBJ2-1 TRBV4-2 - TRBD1 TGTGCCAGCAGCCAAGACAGGGGACAGGTCTACAATGAGCAGTTCTTC CASSQDRGQVYNEQFF
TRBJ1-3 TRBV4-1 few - TGCGCCAGCAGCCAATTGCCGACCTCTGGAAACACCATATATTTT CASSQLPTSGNTIYF
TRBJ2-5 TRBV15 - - TGTGCCACCAGCAGGACGACAGGAGGGGAGACCCAGTACTTC CATSRTTGGETQYF
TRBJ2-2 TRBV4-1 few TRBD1 TGCGCCAGCAGCTCGCTTACAGGGGGCTTCACCGGGGAGCTGTTTTTT CASSSLTGGFTGELFF
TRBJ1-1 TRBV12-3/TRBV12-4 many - TGTGCCAGCAGTCCCTCGAGGGGGACTGAAGCTTTCTTT CASSPSRGTEAFF
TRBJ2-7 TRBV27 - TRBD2 TGTGCCAGCAGTTTCGTCGGGACTAGCGGGACCAGCTCCTACGAGCAGTACTTC CASSFVGTSGTSSYEQYF
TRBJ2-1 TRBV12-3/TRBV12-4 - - TGTGCCAGCAGTTTAAGGTGGCATCCGGCTAGCGCCTACAATGAGCAGTTCTTC CASSLRWHPASAYNEQFF
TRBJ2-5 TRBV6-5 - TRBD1 TGTGCCAGCAGTTACGGGACAGGGGGCATAAAGACCCAGTACTTC CASSYGTGGIKTQYF
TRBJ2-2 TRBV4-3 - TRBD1 TGCGCCAGCAGCCAAGATCCACAGGGGCCTCTATACACCGGGGAGCTGTTTTTT CASSQDPQGPLYTGELFF
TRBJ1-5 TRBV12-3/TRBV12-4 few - TGTGCCAGCAGCCCCGACTTGGGCTTTAGCAATCAGCCCCAGCATTTT CASSPDLGFSNQPQHF
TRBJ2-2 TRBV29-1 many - TGCAGCGTTGAAGATCGTGGTAGCGGGAACACCGGGGAGCTGTTTTTT CSVEDRGSGNTGELFF
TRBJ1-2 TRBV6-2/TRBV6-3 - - TGTGCCAGCAGTTACCAGCAAAACTATGGCTACACCTTC CASSYQQNYGYTF
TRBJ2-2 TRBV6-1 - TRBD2 TGTGCCAGCAGCAAACTAGCGGGGGGACGGACCGGGGAGCTGTTTTTT CASSKLAGGRTGELFF
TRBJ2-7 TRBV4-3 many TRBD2 TGCGCCAGCAGCCAAGGAATAGCGGGAGGGTTTTACGAGCAGTACTTC CASSQGIAGGFYEQYF
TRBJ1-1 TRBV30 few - TGTGCCTGGAGTCGATCCGGGACCGCGGAAGCTTTCTTT CAWSRSGTAEAFF
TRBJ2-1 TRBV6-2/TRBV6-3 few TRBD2 TGTGCCAGCAGTTCAACGGGAGCGGGACCGTTCTTC CASSSTGAGPFF
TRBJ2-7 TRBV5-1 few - TGCGCCAGCAGCCAGGACAGAGACGAGCAGTACTTC CASSQDRDEQYF
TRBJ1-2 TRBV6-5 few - TGTGCCAGCAGTTACTCCTTAGACAGCTATGGCTACACCTTC CASSYSLDSYGYTF
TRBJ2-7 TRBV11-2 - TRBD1 TGTGCCAGCAGCTTAGGGGGACAGGCCTACGAGCAGTACTTC CASSLGGQAYEQYF
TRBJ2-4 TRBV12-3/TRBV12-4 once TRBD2 TGTGCCAGCAGCGGGACTAGCGGGAGTGACATTCAGTACTTC CASSGTSGSDIQYF
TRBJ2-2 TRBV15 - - TGTGCCACCAGCGGTAGAAACACCGGGGAGCTGTTTTTT CATSGRNTGELFF
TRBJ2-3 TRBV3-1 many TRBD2 TGTGCCAGCAGCCAAACGTACCTAGCGGGAGGGCCAGATACGCAGTATTTT CASSQTYLAGGPDTQYF
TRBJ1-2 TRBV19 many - TGTGCCAGTAAATTATCCGGAGGGTTCTATGGCTACACCTTC CASKLSGGFYGYTF
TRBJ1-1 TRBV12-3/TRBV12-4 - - TGTGCCAGCAGTTTAGAGATGACTGAAGCTTTCTTT CASSLEMTEAFF
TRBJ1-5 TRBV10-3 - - TGTGCCATCAAAGACAGCAATCAGCCCCAGCATTTT CAIKDSNQPQHF
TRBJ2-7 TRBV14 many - TGTGCCAGCAGCCGGTTGGGCCCTACTTCCTACGAGCAGTACTTC CASSRLGPTSYEQYF
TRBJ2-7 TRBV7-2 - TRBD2 TGTGCCAGCAGCTTAGCCCGGACTAGCGGGAGGGGCCTAGACTACGAGCAGTACTTC CASSLARTSGRGLDYEQYF
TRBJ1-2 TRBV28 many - TGTGCCAGCAGTTTCTGGGAATATGGCTACACCTTC CASSFWEYGYTF